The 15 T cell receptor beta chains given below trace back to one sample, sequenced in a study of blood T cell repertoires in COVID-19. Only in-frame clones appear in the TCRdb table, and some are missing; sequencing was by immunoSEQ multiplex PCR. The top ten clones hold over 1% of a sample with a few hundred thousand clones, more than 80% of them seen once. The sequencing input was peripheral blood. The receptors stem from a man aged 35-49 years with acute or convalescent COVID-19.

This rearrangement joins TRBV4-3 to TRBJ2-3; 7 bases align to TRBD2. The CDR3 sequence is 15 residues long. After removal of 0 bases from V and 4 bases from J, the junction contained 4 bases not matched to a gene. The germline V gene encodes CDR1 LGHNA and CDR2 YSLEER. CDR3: CASSQDRGDADTQYF. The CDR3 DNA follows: TGCGCCAGCAGCCAAGATCGGGGGGATGCAGATACGCAGTATTTT.

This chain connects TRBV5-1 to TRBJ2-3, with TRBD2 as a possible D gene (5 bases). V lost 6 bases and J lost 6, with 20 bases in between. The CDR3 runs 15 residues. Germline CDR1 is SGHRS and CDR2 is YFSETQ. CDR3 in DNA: TGCGCCAGCACCCCCCGGGCCTTCAGAGGGGATACGCAGTATTTT. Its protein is CASTPRAFRGDTQYF.

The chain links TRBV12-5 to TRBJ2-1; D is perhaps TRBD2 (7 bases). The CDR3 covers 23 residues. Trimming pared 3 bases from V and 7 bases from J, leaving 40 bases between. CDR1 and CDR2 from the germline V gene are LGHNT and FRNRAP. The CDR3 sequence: CASGLLFAGDRRYPPRGHNEQFF. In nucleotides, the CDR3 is TGTGCTAGTGGTTTATTATTCGCGGGGGACCGACGCTATCCCCCTCGGGGACATAATGAGCAGTTCTTC.

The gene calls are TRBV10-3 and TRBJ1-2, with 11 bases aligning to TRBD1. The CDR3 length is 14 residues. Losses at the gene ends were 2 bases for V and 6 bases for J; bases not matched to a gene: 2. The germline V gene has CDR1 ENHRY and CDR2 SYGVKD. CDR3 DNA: TGTGCCATCAGTGAGCCGGACAGGGGGCATGGCTACACCTTC. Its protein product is CAISEPDRGHGYTF.

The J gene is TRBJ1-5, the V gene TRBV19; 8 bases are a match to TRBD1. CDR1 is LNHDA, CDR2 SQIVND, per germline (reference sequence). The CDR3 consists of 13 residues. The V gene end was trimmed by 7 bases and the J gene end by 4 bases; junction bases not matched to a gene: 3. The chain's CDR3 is CASTWDRNQPQHF. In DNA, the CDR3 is TGTGCCAGTACTTGGGACAGGAATCAGCCCCAGCATTTT.

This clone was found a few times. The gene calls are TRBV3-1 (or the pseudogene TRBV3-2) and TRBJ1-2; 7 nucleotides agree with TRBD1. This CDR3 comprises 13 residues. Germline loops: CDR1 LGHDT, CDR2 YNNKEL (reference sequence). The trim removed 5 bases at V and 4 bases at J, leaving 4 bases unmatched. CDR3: CASSSRGSYGYTF. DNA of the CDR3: TGTGCCAGCAGCTCCAGGGGGTCCTATGGCTACACCTTC.

CDR3 protein: CASRWGQGTEAFF. Here the CDR3 DNA reads TGTGCCAGCAGATGGGGACAGGGCACTGAAGCTTTCTTT. This sequence joins TRBV6-6 and TRBJ1-1, with 9 bases that match TRBD1. The CDR3 totals 13 residues. CDR1 is MNHNY and CDR2 is SVGAGI in the germline V gene (reference sequence). Losses at the gene ends were 6 bases for V and 4 bases for J; bases not matched to a gene: 3.

The CDR3 DNA follows: TGTGCCAGCAGCGTAGATGGAAACTACCGCTATGGCTACACCTTC. Translation gives CASSVDGNYRYGYTF. This chain uses TRBV9 with TRBJ1-2; D call uncertain. Germline CDR1 SGDLS, CDR2 YYNGEE. The CDR3 loop spans 15 amino acids. The V gene lost 0 bases and the J gene lost 4 bases, with 13 bases spanning the gap.

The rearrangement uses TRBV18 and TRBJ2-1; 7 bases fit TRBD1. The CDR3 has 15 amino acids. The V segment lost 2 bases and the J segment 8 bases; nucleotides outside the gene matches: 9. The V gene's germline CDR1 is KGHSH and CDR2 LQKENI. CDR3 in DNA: TGTGCCAGCTCACCAGGGACAGTTCGAATCTATGAGCAGTTCTTC. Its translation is CASSPGTVRIYEQFF.

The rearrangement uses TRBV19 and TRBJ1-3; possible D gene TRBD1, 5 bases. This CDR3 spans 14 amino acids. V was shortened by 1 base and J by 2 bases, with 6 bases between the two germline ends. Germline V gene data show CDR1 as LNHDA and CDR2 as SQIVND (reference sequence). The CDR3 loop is CASSIGQPGNTIYF. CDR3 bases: TGTGCCAGTAGTATAGGACAGCCTGGAAACACCATATATTTT.

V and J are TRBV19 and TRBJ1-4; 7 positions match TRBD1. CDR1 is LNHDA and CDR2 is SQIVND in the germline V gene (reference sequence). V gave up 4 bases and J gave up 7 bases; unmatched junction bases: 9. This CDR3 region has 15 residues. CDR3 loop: CASSSPRQGREKLFF. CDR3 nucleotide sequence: TGTGCCAGTAGTAGCCCGCGACAGGGTCGTGAAAAACTGTTTTTT.

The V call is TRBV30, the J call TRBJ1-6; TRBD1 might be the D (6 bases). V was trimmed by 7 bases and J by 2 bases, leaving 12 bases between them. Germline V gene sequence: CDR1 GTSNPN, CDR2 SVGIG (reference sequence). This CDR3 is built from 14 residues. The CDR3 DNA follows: TGTGCCTTTCGGGGGGCCGCCTATAATTCACCCCTCCACTTT. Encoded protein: CAFRGAAYNSPLHF.

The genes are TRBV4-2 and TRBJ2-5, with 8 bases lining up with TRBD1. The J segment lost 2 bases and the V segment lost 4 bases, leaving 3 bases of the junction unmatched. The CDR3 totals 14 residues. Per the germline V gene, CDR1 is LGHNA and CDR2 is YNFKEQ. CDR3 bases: TGTGCCAGCAGCCCTGGGACAGGTCAAGAGACCCAGTACTTC. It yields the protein CASSPGTGQETQYF.

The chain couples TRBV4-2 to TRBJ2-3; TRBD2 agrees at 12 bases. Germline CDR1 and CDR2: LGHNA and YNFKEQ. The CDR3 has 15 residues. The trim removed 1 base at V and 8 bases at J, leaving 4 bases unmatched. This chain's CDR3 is CASSQVSSGRGTQYF. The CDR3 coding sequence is TGTGCCAGCAGCCAAGTTTCTAGCGGGAGGGGTACGCAGTATTTT.

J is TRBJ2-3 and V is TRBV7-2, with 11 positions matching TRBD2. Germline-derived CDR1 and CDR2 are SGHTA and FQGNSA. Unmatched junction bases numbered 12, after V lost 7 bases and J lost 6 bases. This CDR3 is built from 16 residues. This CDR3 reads CASTLGSSGGLDTQYF. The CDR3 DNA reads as TGTGCCAGCACCCTAGGGTCTAGCGGGGGGTTGGATACGCAGTATTTT. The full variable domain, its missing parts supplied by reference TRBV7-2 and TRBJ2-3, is GAGVSQSPSNKVTEKGKDVELRCDPISGHTALYWYRQSLGQGLEFLIYFQGNSAPDKSGLPSDRFSAERTGGSVSTLTIQRTQQEDSAVYLCASTLGSSGGLDTQYFGPGTRLTVL.